The rows below give T cell receptor beta chains drawn from one sample of a study of yellow fever vaccine responses in identical twins. TCRdb itself ran the RT-PCR reads through MiXCR, one entry per CDR3 protein. Among over 15,000 distinct CDR3 sequences, roughly 85% were seen once, and the ten largest hold more than 1.5%. Sequencing used T cells from blood (PBMCs), unsorted or a sorted subset (not recorded which), obtained before or after yellow fever vaccination (not recorded which). The receptors were gathered from a woman under 30 who received the yellow fever vaccine. The CDR3 runs from the conserved cysteine through the conserved F or W. Fields, in order: J gene, clone size, V gene, D gene, CDR3 DNA, CDR3 protein. A D gene is named only where the DNA matches it firmly. For some rows the clone size is stated as once, few or many, or as a class when expanded; others skip it.

J gene: TRBJ2-3
clone size: NA
V gene: TRBV20-1
D gene: TRBD2
CDR3 DNA: TGCAGTGCTGGTCTCGGACTAGCGGGAAGGGATACGCAGTATTTT
CDR3 protein: CSAGLGLAGRDTQYF

J gene: TRBJ2-2
clone size: NA
V gene: TRBV2
D gene: TRBD2
CDR3 DNA: TGTGCCAGCAGTGAAGTCAGCGGGGCGAACACCGGGGAGCTGTTTTTT
CDR3 protein: CASSEVSGANTGELFF

J gene: TRBJ2-3
clone size: few
V gene: TRBV5-1
D gene: NA
CDR3 DNA: TGCGCCAGCAGCGGGGCCCCCGGAGAGACGCAGTATTTT
CDR3 protein: CASSGAPGETQYF

J gene: TRBJ2-7
clone size: NA
V gene: TRBV12-3/TRBV12-4
D gene: NA
CDR3 DNA: TGTGCCAGCAGGCGGCTCTACGAGCAGTACTTC
CDR3 protein: CASRRLYEQYF

J gene: TRBJ2-1
clone size: NA
V gene: TRBV2
D gene: NA
CDR3 DNA: TGTGCCAGCCCAACCCAGGATGAGCAGTTCTTC
CDR3 protein: CASPTQDEQFF

J gene: TRBJ2-7
clone size: NA
V gene: TRBV11-3
D gene: NA
CDR3 DNA: TGTGCCAGCAGCCCCCCCGCGCTATCCACCTACGAGCAGTACTTC
CDR3 protein: CASSPPALSTYEQYF

J gene: TRBJ2-1
clone size: few
V gene: TRBV5-4
D gene: NA
CDR3 DNA: TGTGCCAGCAGCTTGCTATTAGCGAACACCTACAATGAGCAGTTCTTC
CDR3 protein: CASSLLLANTYNEQFF

J gene: TRBJ1-1
clone size: NA
V gene: TRBV2
D gene: NA
CDR3 DNA: TGTGCCAGTACACGAAACACTGAAGCTTTCTTT
CDR3 protein: CASTRNTEAFF

J gene: TRBJ2-3
clone size: NA
V gene: TRBV19
D gene: NA
CDR3 DNA: TGTGCCAGTTCTTCCGGGAGCGGCTACACAGATACGCAGTATTTT
CDR3 protein: CASSSGSGYTDTQYF

J gene: TRBJ2-1
clone size: NA
V gene: TRBV15
D gene: NA
CDR3 DNA: TGTGCCACCAGCCGGACTCTATACAATGAGCAGTTCTTC
CDR3 protein: CATSRTLYNEQFF

J gene: TRBJ2-3
clone size: NA
V gene: TRBV11-2
D gene: TRBD2
CDR3 DNA: TGTGCCAGCAGCTTAAGGGGACTAGCGGGTCCTAAGTCAGATACGCAGTATTTT
CDR3 protein: CASSLRGLAGPKSDTQYF

J gene: TRBJ2-1
clone size: NA
V gene: TRBV6-2/TRBV6-3
D gene: TRBD2
CDR3 DNA: TGTGCCAGCAGTTACTCAACTAGCGGGAGGGATGAGCAGTTCTTC
CDR3 protein: CASSYSTSGRDEQFF

J gene: TRBJ2-1
clone size: NA
V gene: TRBV20-1
D gene: NA
CDR3 DNA: TGCAGTGCTAGCGATAGTCTTCATGAGCAGTTCTTC
CDR3 protein: CSASDSLHEQFF

J gene: TRBJ2-5
clone size: NA
V gene: TRBV3-1
D gene: NA
CDR3 DNA: TGTGCCAGCAGCCAAGACAGACGAGAGACCCAGTACTTC
CDR3 protein: CASSQDRRETQYF

J gene: TRBJ2-1
clone size: NA
V gene: TRBV12-5
D gene: NA
CDR3 DNA: TGTGCTAGTGGTTTTGATAATGAGCAGTTCTTC
CDR3 protein: CASGFDNEQFF

J gene: TRBJ2-1
clone size: NA
V gene: TRBV20-1
D gene: TRBD1
CDR3 DNA: TGCAGTGCTAGGCGCTCGGACAGGGGGTACAATGAGCAGTTCTTC
CDR3 protein: CSARRSDRGYNEQFF

J gene: TRBJ1-1
clone size: NA
V gene: TRBV15
D gene: TRBD1
CDR3 DNA: TGTGCCACCAGCACTGACAGGGCTAACACTGAAGCTTTCTTT
CDR3 protein: CATSTDRANTEAFF